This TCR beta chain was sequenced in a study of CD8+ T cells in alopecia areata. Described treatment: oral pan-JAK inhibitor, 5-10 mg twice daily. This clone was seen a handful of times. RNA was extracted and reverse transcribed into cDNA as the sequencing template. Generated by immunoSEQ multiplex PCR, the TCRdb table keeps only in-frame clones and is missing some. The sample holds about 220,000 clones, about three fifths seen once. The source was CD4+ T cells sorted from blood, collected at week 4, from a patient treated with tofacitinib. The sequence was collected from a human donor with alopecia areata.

CDR3 sequence reads: CASSEPTGVNSPLHF. CDR3 DNA: TGTGCCAGCAGTGAACCAACAGGGGTGAATTCACCCCTCCACTTT. V gene TRBV25-1 combines with J gene TRBJ1-6; 7 bases are shared with TRBD1. J lost 7 bases, V lost 2 bases, and 5 bases had no gene match. Germline loops: CDR1 MGHDK, CDR2 SYGVNS. The CDR3 contains 15 residues.